This TCR beta chain was sequenced in a study of cytomegalovirus exposure and HLA in healthy donors. Study results and limitations: In vitro experiments confirmed that a few CMV-associated chains were specific for CMV antigens. The classifier was said to identify cytomegalovirus status with high specificity and sensitivity. Rarity characterized most TCR sequences, yet some public TCRs appeared in many donors.

A remark on this clone: Antigen: not known.

Germline V gene data show CDR1 as KGHSH and CDR2 as LQKENI. V gave up 3 bases and J gave up 5 bases, with 11 bases separating them. The CDR3 loop spans 13 amino acids. Profiling relied on immunoSEQ multiplex PCR, and the TCRdb table lists in-frame clones only, not all of them. In the table there are 160,000 or so clones, approximately 84% of which are singletons. This chain connects TRBV18 to TRBJ2-7; D may be TRBD2 (6 bases). The receptor's source is a man aged 25 to 45 in good health and CMV-seropositive. The sequenced sample consisted of PBMCs. This CDR3 reads CASSPGLKNEQYF. The CDR3 region has the DNA TGTGCCAGCTCACCGGGACTTAAAAACGAGCAGTACTTC. Supplemented by reference TRBV18 and TRBJ2-7, the full variable domain reads NAGVMQNPRHLVRRRGQEARLRCSPMKGHSHVYWYRQLPEEGLKFMVYLQKENIIDESGMPKERFSAEFPKEGPSILRIQQVVRGDSAAYFCASSPGLKNEQYFGPGTRLTVT.